A selection of T cell receptor beta chains follows, all from one sample in a study of blood T cells in healthy people across ages. TCRdb independently ran MiXCR on the 5' RACE reads; one entry per CDR3 protein. In the table there are about 670,000 distinct CDR3 sequences, around 52% of which are singletons. The sample consisted of blood. These receptors all come from an elderly woman in good health. Each CDR3 is given with its conserved first and last residue. The D gene is left open where the match is weak. The size field is filled for only some rows; it gives once, few, many or a size class.

TRBJ1-6,-,16,-,TRBV7-2,CASSVESSSYNSPLHF,TGTGCCAGCAGCGTCGAGTCGAGCTCCTATAATTCACCCCTCCACTTT
TRBJ2-7,-,14,-,TRBV28,CASSLGSEAYEQYF,TGTGCCAGCAGTTTGGGGAGTGAAGCTTACGAGCAGTACTTC
TRBJ2-7,-,15,-,TRBV18,CASSPAKLPYYEQYF,TGTGCCAGCTCACCGGCAAAGCTCCCATACTACGAGCAGTACTTC
TRBJ2-3,-,15,-,TRBV12-3/TRBV12-4,CASGPGRAGTDTQYF,TGTGCCAGCGGGCCGGGACGAGCAGGCACAGATACGCAGTATTTT
TRBJ2-5,many,16,TRBD1,TRBV18,CASSPSGTGIQETQYF,TGTGCCAGCTCTCCTTCCGGGACAGGCATACAAGAGACCCAGTACTTC
TRBJ2-4,-,13,-,TRBV30,CAWSGSRLGEQYF,TGTGCCTGGAGTGGAAGCAGGTTGGGGGAGCAGTACTTC
TRBJ2-7,few,15,TRBD1,TRBV9,CASSVAGTGTYEQYF,TGTGCCAGCAGCGTAGCCGGGACAGGGACTTACGAGCAGTACTTC
TRBJ2-3,-,16,-,TRBV7-2,CASSPLSHSVADTQYF,TGTGCCAGTAGCCCGCTGTCCCACTCGGTCGCAGATACGCAGTATTTT
TRBJ2-7,-,14,-,TRBV9,CASSEQVTSYEQYF,TGTGCCAGCAGTGAACAAGTCACCTCCTACGAGCAGTACTTC
TRBJ1-1,few,15,-,TRBV5-8,CASSFHSRLNTEAFF,TGTGCCAGCAGCTTCCACTCTCGCCTGAACACTGAAGCTTTCTTT
TRBJ2-7,-,12,-,TRBV11-2,CASSSNLGEQYF,TGTGCCAGCAGTTCGAATTTGGGGGAGCAGTACTTC
TRBJ2-7,-,15,TRBD1,TRBV24-1,CATSGPGTGSYEQYF,TGTGCCACCAGTGGCCCCGGGACAGGCTCCTACGAGCAGTACTTC
TRBJ2-5,-,15,TRBD2,TRBV25-1,CASSDPGTSRWTQYF,TGTGCCAGCAGTGACCCCGGGACTAGCAGGTGGACCCAGTACTTC